This T cell receptor (beta chain) emerged from a study of blood T cell repertoires in COVID-19. The wider study: The United States, Italy and Spain provided the acute and convalescent COVID-19 samples.

The CDR3 totals 13 residues. The V and J ends lost 4 bases and 8 bases respectively, with 12 bases between them. Per germline, CDR1 SEHNR and CDR2 FQNEAQ (reference sequence). Per the study methods: Cell counts per sample came from amplifying reference gene primers. Method: immunoSEQ multiplex PCR; TCRdb's copy keeps in-frame clones and lacks some. The DNA gave D and trimming, while V, J and clone size come from that table. Here the sample spans around 60,000 clones, 70% to 90% being singletons. The material sequenced was peripheral blood. The rearrangement uses TRBV7-9 and TRBJ2-1, with a tentative D call TRBD2 (6 bases). The TCR originated in a human donor in a cohort sampled during active COVID-19. CDR3 bases: TGTGCCAGCAGCTCTGGACTAACTCATGAGCAGTTCTTC. This gives the protein CASSSGLTHEQFF.